This passage covers 19 T cell receptor beta chains from one sample sequenced in a study of CD8 T cells in ankylosing spondylitis. TCRdb re-called the 5' RACE reads through MiXCR, storing one row per CDR3 protein. The sample lists around 770,000 distinct CDR3 sequences; approximately 12% were seen once. Their target antigens are unknown. Study-level findings and limits: Made up of eight highly homologous variants, a TCR beta motif appeared characteristic of ankylosing spondylitis blood.

The sequenced sample consisted of blood, either unsorted or a sorted T cell fraction (not recorded which). These receptors all come from a male donor with ankylosing spondylitis.

The chain combines TRBV20-1 with TRBJ2-1, with a weak D call TRBD2 (5 bases). Germline CDR1 DFQATT, CDR2 SNEGSKA (reference sequence). Deletions cut 7 bases from V and 8 bases from J, with 18 bases between. CDR3 size: 13 residues. CDR3 sequence (DNA): TGCAGTGTAGTGCTAGCTCTTTTTGATGAGCAGTTCTTC. Translating it yields CSVVLALFDEQFF.

The J gene is TRBJ2-2, the V gene TRBV20-1, with a possible D match to TRBD2 (6 bases). Germline V gives CDR1 DFQATT, CDR2 SNEGSKA (reference sequence). Trimming shortened V by 0 bases and J by 4 bases, and 15 bases separated the two germline ends. The length of the CDR3 is 16 residues. The CDR3 nucleotides read TGCAGTGCTAGAGATAATCATCACGGGGGCACCGGGGAGCTGTTTTTT. As protein: CSARDNHHGGTGELFF.

This clonotype was counted between two and nine times. The CDR3 is CASSRTGTLEQYF. In DNA, the CDR3 is TGTGCCAGCAGCAGAACCGGGACCCTCGAGCAGTACTTC. The J gene is TRBJ2-7, the V gene TRBV7-3; D is tentatively TRBD1 or TRBD2 (5 bases each). The V end lost 5 bases, the J end lost 6 bases, and 14 bases lay between the germline ends. The CDR3 length is 13 residues. Looked up from germline, CDR1 is SGHTA and CDR2 is FQGTGA.

The table lists this clonotype with many counts. The chain has TRBV5-1 and TRBJ1-2, with 8 bases matching TRBD1. The germline V gene encodes CDR1 SGHRS and CDR2 YFSETQ. Unmatched junction bases numbered 8, after V lost 4 bases and J lost 6 bases. The CDR3 runs to 14 residues. As DNA, the CDR3 is TGCGCCAGCAGCGGAGGACAGGGAGAGGATGGCTACACCTTC. Translation: CASSGGQGEDGYTF. The full variable domain, with the rest looked up from reference TRBV5-1 and TRBJ1-2, is KAGVTQTPRYLIKTRGQQVTLSCSPISGHRSVSWYQQTPGQGLQFLFEYFSETQRNKGNFPGRFSGRQFSNSRSEMNVSTLELGDSALYLCASSGGQGEDGYTFGSGTRLTVV.

Comment on this clonotype: One junction end disagrees with the germline gene, perhaps due to a read error. V is TRBV7-9 and J is TRBJ1-4; D uncertain. The CDR3 sequence is 15 residues long. Germline V CDR1 and CDR2: SEHNR, FQNEAQ (reference sequence). CDR3 nucleotide sequence: TGTGCCAGCACGACGCGACCGGCTACTAATGAAAAACTGTCTTTT. Amino acid sequence: CASTTRPATNEKLSF.

J is TRBJ1-1 and V is TRBV9; D is possibly TRBD1 (6 bases). V was clipped by 3 bases and J by 1 base, with 13 bases between them. The germline V gene has CDR1 SGDLS and CDR2 YYNGEE. This CDR3 region has 15 residues. The CDR3 sequence is CASSDRVSTNTEAFF. CDR3 DNA sequence: TGTGCCAGCAGCGACAGGGTATCGACGAACACTGAAGCTTTCTTT.

This clonotype was found many times. The CDR3 sequence: CASSTGTAGHQNIQYF. The CDR3 bases are TGCGCCAGCAGCACGGGGACGGCTGGACACCAAAACATTCAGTACTTC. This rearrangement joins TRBV5-1 to TRBJ2-4; D is tentatively TRBD1 or TRBD2 (5 bases each). CDR3 length equals 16 residues. The V gene's germline CDR1 is SGHRS and CDR2 YFSETQ. Trimming cost V 4 bases and J 5 bases, with 19 bases left between them.

The J gene is TRBJ1-6, the V gene TRBV12-3 or TRBV12-4; the D is unclear. Trimming took off 3 bases at V and 10 bases at J, with 10 bases between the two ends. The CDR3 spans 13 residues. The CDR3 nucleotides read TGTGCCAGCAGTTTCACGACGGAGTCACCCCTCCACTTT. It is translated as CASSFTTESPLHF.

This chain joins TRBV10-3 and TRBJ2-5; 12 bases are a match to TRBD2. The germline V gene encodes CDR1 ENHRY and CDR2 SYGVKD. V gave up 6 bases and J gave up 5 bases; unmatched junction bases: 13. The CDR3 covers 17 residues. The CDR3 nucleotides read TGTGCCATCAGGGGGGCTAGCGGGAGGGCTCTAGCGGAGACCCAGTACTTC. It is translated as CAIRGASGRALAETQYF.

The V call is TRBV28, the J call TRBJ2-1, with TRBD1 matching 7 bases. CDR1 and CDR2 (germline): MDHEN, SYDVKM. This CDR3 has 15 residues. The ends lost 5 bases at V and 6 bases at J; junction bases unmatched: 10. The CDR3 region is CASSPPGQTLNEQFF. CDR3 nucleotides: TGTGCCAGCAGTCCTCCGGGACAGACTCTCAATGAGCAGTTCTTC. Complete variable domain (other parts from reference TRBV28 and TRBJ2-1): DVKVTQSSRYLVKRTGEKVFLECVQDMDHENMFWYRQDPGLGLRLIYFSYDVKMKEKGDIPEGYSVSREKKERFSLILESASTNQTSMYLCASSPPGQTLNEQFFGPGTRLTVL.

This clonotype showed up just a few times. The gene calls are TRBV4-2 and TRBJ2-5, with D possibly matching TRBD1 (5 bases). The CDR3 sequence is 15 residues long. Trimming pared 1 base from V and 0 bases from J, leaving 9 bases between. CDR1 and CDR2 (germline): LGHNA, YNFKEQ. The CDR3 DNA reads TGTGCCAGCAGCCAAGGGGGCCAGGACCAAGAGACCCAGTACTTC. Residues: CASSQGGQDQETQYF.

The J gene is TRBJ1-2, the V gene TRBV7-3; TRBD1 matches at 9 bases. V lost 5 bases, J lost 2 bases, and 6 bases stayed unmatched. The CDR3 runs 15 residues. Germline-derived CDR1 and CDR2 are SGHTA and FQGTGA. CDR3 loop: CASSPGTGRNYGYTF. As DNA, the CDR3 is TGTGCCAGCAGCCCGGGGACAGGGAGAAACTATGGCTACACCTTC. Together with reference TRBV7-3 and TRBJ1-2, the CDR3 gives the full variable domain: GAGVSQTPSNKVTEKGKYVELRCDPISGHTALYWYRQSLGQGPEFLIYFQGTGAADDSGLPNDRFFAVRPEGSVSTLKIQRTERGDSAVYLCASSPGTGRNYGYTFGSGTRLTVV.

This sequence joins TRBV28 and TRBJ2-2; D is perhaps TRBD2 (6 bases). There are 18 residues in the CDR3. CDR1 and CDR2 from the germline V gene are MDHEN and SYDVKM. Deletions cut 0 bases from V and 1 base from J, with 15 bases between. The DNA of the CDR3 is TGTGCCAGCAGTTTATGGATCGGGGACTTGCGGAACACCGGGGAGCTGTTTTTT. This codes for CASSLWIGDLRNTGELFF.

This clonotype was detected ten times or more. The chain couples TRBV7-2 to TRBJ2-5, with TRBD1 matching 7 bases. The CDR3 is 14 residues long. From germline, CDR1 is SGHTA and CDR2 FQGNSA. V dropped 5 bases and J dropped 4; count of bases not matched to a gene: 7. CDR3 protein: CASSRGGSRETQYF. In nucleotides, the CDR3 is TGTGCCAGCAGCCGAGGGGGCTCGAGAGAGACCCAGTACTTC.

This clonotype was found many times. This chain connects TRBV10-3 to TRBJ2-5; TRBD2 matches 12 bases. Germline loops: CDR1 ENHRY, CDR2 SYGVKD. CDR3 size: 14 residues. J was trimmed by 3 bases and V by 6 bases; bases with no gene match: 2. In DNA, the CDR3 is TGTGCCATCAGCGGACTAGCGGGAAAAGAGACCCAGTACTTC. It yields the protein CAISGLAGKETQYF.

This clonotype was seen many times. As DNA, the CDR3 is TGCAGTGCTCTAGACAGGACAGAGACCCAGTACTTC. Translation: CSALDRTETQYF. V is TRBV20-1 and J is TRBJ2-5; the D gene is possibly TRBD1 (6 bases). Deletions cut 5 bases from V and 4 bases from J, with 11 bases between. Germline V gene data show CDR1 as DFQATT and CDR2 as SNEGSKA (reference sequence). The CDR3 is 12 residues long.

The J gene is TRBJ2-1, the V gene TRBV20-1; the match to TRBD2 covers 11 bases. Per germline, CDR1 DFQATT and CDR2 SNEGSKA (reference sequence). This CDR3 spans 16 amino acids. V was pared by 3 bases and J by 2 bases, with 6 bases of the junction left unmatched. Here the CDR3 reads CSARGSTSGTYNEQFF. The CDR3 DNA is TGCAGTGCTAGGGGATCGACTAGCGGGACCTACAATGAGCAGTTCTTC.

There are a few counts of this clonotype. CDR3: CSATQGANTGELFF. The CDR3 DNA reads TGCAGTGCTACACAGGGGGCGAACACCGGGGAGCTGTTTTTT. The rearrangement links TRBV20-1 to TRBJ2-2; 8 bases are a match to TRBD1. This CDR3 is built from 14 residues. With 4 bases clipped from V and 0 bases from J, the junction kept 1 base outside the gene matches. Per germline, CDR1 DFQATT and CDR2 SNEGSKA (reference sequence).

This clonotype was picked up many times. V and J are TRBV7-6 and TRBJ2-7; D remains ambiguous. There are 15 residues in the CDR3. V was trimmed by 7 bases and J by 6 bases, leaving 22 bases between them. Per the germline V gene, CDR1 is SGHVS and CDR2 is FNYEAQ. Written as DNA, the CDR3 is TGTGCCAGCACCCTGATTGGGGATTTAGCCGGCGAGCAGTACTTC. It specifies CASTLIGDLAGEQYF. Complete variable domain (other parts from reference TRBV7-6 and TRBJ2-7): GAGVSQSPRYKVTKRGQDVALRCDPISGHVSLYWYRQALGQGPEFLTYFNYEAQQDKSGLPNDRFSAERPEGSISTLTIQRTEQRDSAMYRCASTLIGDLAGEQYFGPGTRLTVT.